The sample holds many counts of the clone carrying this T cell receptor (beta chain). The target antigen is unknown. Template material for amplifying TCR beta CDR3 regions consisted of RNA transcripts. In the first-round RT-PCR of the TCR CDR3, the HTBI primer set was used. A single record per CDR3 protein comes from TCRdb applying MiXCR to the multiplex PCR reads. The repertoire has roughly 380,000 distinct CDR3 sequences, about 15% of them found once; the top ten carry approximately 9.9%. Over 18 months, lack of ophthalmopathy progression marked Graves' hyperthyroidism as stable. Patients were excluded because of uncontrolled infection, other autoimmune disease, pregnancy or lactation. The entry originates in a study of T cells in Graves' hyperthyroidism and ophthalmopathy. Notes on the study in general: Clonotypes that were expanded in thyroid above 0.001 mostly appeared in blood too.

This CDR3 is 16 amino acids long. Germline assignment: CDR1 LGHNT and CDR2 FRNRAP. Losses at the gene ends were 6 bases for V and 0 bases for J; bases not matched to a gene: 2. The TCR comes from a woman aged 55 to 70 with Graves' hyperthyroidism. The chain employs TRBV12-5 and TRBJ2-2; TRBD2 agrees at 12 bases. The sequenced sample consisted of blood. The CDR3 loop reads CASGLAGGTNTGELFF. DNA of the CDR3: TGTGCTAGTGGCCTAGCGGGAGGGACGAACACCGGGGAGCTGTTTTTT. The whole variable domain, filled in from reference TRBV12-5 and TRBJ2-2, reads DARVTQTPRHKVTEMGQEVTMRCQPILGHNTVFWYRQTMMQGLELLAYFRNRAPLDDSGMPKDRFSAEMPDATLATLKIQPSEPRDSAVYFCASGLAGGTNTGELFFGEGSRLTVL.